This passage covers 2 T cell receptor beta chains from one sample sequenced in a study of blood T cell repertoires in COVID-19. The table came from immunoSEQ multiplex PCR; TCRdb's copy has only in-frame clones and leaves some out. The sample lists 220,000 or so clones, 75% to 90% occurring once. The sample consisted of peripheral blood. The receptors were gathered from a woman of 80 years or more with COVID-19, enrolled during active disease.

V is TRBV6-2 or TRBV6-3 and J is TRBJ1-2; D perhaps matches TRBD1 (6 bases). Germline CDR1 is MNHEY and CDR2 is SVGEGT. V shed 5 bases and J shed 4 bases, with 17 bases lying between them. The CDR3 runs to 15 residues. CDR3 protein: CASSAPPQGTYGYTF. The DNA for the CDR3 is TGTGCCAGCAGTGCCCCCCCGCAGGGGACCTATGGCTACACCTTC.

This chain joins TRBV10-3 and TRBJ2-5, with 14 bases fitting TRBD2. Germline V gene sequence: CDR1 ENHRY, CDR2 SYGVKD. Trimming took 6 bases from V and 5 from J; bases not matched to a gene: 8. The CDR3 sequence is 16 residues long. CDR3 region: CAISITRLAGGETQYF. The CDR3 DNA is TGTGCCATCAGCATCACCCGACTAGCGGGGGGGGAGACCCAGTACTTC.